A single sample is the source of the 32 T cell receptor beta chains below, sequenced in a study of cytomegalovirus exposure and HLA in healthy donors. PCR used 60 Vbeta primers and 13 Jbeta primers. Generated by immunoSEQ multiplex PCR, the TCRdb table keeps only in-frame clones and is missing some. The table records 220,000 or so clones, 65% to 80% of them present only once. The sequencing input was PBMCs. The receptors were sampled from a man in his fifties or sixties in good health and CMV-seronegative.

In DNA, the CDR3 is TGTGCCAGCTCACCGGATTTGACAGGGGGTAATTCACCCCTCCACTTT. Translating gives CASSPDLTGGNSPLHF. The rearrangement joins TRBV18 to TRBJ1-6, with 9 bases aligning to TRBD1. With V trimmed by 3 bases and J by 6 bases, 6 bases remained unmatched. The CDR3 contains 16 residues. Looked up from germline, CDR1 is KGHSH and CDR2 is LQKENI.

The chain uses TRBV5-1 and TRBJ2-5; 10 positions agree with TRBD1. The tail of the sequence fits TRBJ2-7 better, so the J call may be wrong. The CDR3 is made up of 14 amino acids. CDR1 and CDR2 (germline): SGHRS, YFSETQ. The CDR3 DNA follows: TGCGCCAGCAGCGTAGAGGACAGGGGGTACGAGCAGTACTTC. It specifies CASSVEDRGYEQYF.

The gene calls are TRBV5-1 and TRBJ1-1; 7 bases are shared with TRBD1. V lost 7 bases and J lost 4; bases outside the gene matches: 10. Germline V gene data show CDR1 as SGHRS and CDR2 as YFSETQ. This CDR3 is built from 14 residues. CDR3 region: CASGGTESTTEAFF. CDR3 bases: TGCGCCAGCGGGGGGACAGAGTCTACCACTGAAGCTTTCTTT.

The chain is built from TRBV27 and TRBJ1-1; 10 bases fit TRBD1. J lost 6 bases, V lost 6 bases, and 16 bases had no gene match. The germline CDR1 and CDR2 sequences are MNHEY and SMNVEV (reference sequence). CDR3 length: 17 residues. This CDR3 is CASSPTGTGVRVAEAFF. CDR3 DNA sequence: TGTGCCAGCAGCCCGACCGGGACAGGGGTGCGGGTGGCTGAAGCTTTCTTT.

This clone was counted only a few times. The genes are TRBV27 and TRBJ2-7; 13 positions match TRBD2. V lost 4 bases and J lost 7; bases outside the gene matches: 7. The germline gives CDR1 MNHEY, CDR2 SMNVEV (reference sequence). The CDR3 extends over 15 amino acids. The CDR3: CASSSLAGGKYEQYF. CDR3 DNA sequence: TGTGCCAGCAGTTCACTAGCGGGAGGGAAATATGAGCAGTACTTC.

The chain carries TRBV7-9 and TRBJ2-7; 9 nucleotides match TRBD1. J lost 6 bases, V lost 2 bases, and 5 bases had no gene match. There are 14 residues in the CDR3. Germline V CDR1 and CDR2: SEHNR, FQNEAQ (reference sequence). Written as DNA, the CDR3 is TGTGCCAGCAGCTTAACAGGGGGCGCGGCCGAGCAGTACTTC. Residues: CASSLTGGAAEQYF.

This clone was counted between two and nine times. The chain is built from TRBV15 and TRBJ1-5; 7 bases match TRBD1. CDR1 and CDR2 from the germline V gene are LNHNV and YYDKDF (reference sequence). This CDR3 contains 14 residues. V shed 0 bases and J 5 bases; nucleotides not matched to a gene: 1. In nucleotides, the CDR3 is TGTGCCACCAGCAGAGATCAGGGGGATCAGCCCCAGCATTTT. Amino acids: CATSRDQGDQPQHF.

The chain has TRBV5-1 and TRBJ1-1; D gene unclear. The V gene lost 1 base and the J gene lost 0 bases, with 7 bases spanning the gap. CDR3 length: 14 amino acids. In germline, CDR1 is SGHRS, CDR2 YFSETQ. DNA of the CDR3: TGCGCCAGCAGCTTGACAGATATGAACACTGAAGCTTTCTTT. It specifies CASSLTDMNTEAFF. The whole variable domain, filled in from reference TRBV5-1 and TRBJ1-1, reads KAGVTQTPRYLIKTRGQQVTLSCSPISGHRSVSWYQQTPGQGLQFLFEYFSETQRNKGNFPGRFSGRQFSNSRSEMNVSTLELGDSALYLCASSLTDMNTEAFFGQGTRLTVV.

The rearrangement uses TRBV5-6 and TRBJ1-4; 8 nucleotides line up with TRBD1. Germline CDR1 and CDR2: SGHDT and YYEEEE. The CDR3 length is 14 residues. V lost 3 bases to trimming and J lost 10 bases; unmatched junction nucleotides: 8. This CDR3 is CASSSRDRRGKLFF. DNA of the CDR3: TGTGCCAGCAGCTCTCGGGACAGGCGGGGAAAACTGTTTTTT.

The rearrangement uses TRBV6-1 and TRBJ2-1, with D possibly matching TRBD2 (5 bases). The CDR3 runs to 14 residues. Trimming shortened V by 4 bases and J by 9 bases, and 16 bases separated the two germline ends. Germline lookup yields CDR1 MNHNS and CDR2 SASEGT. The CDR3 loop is CASSVDGLNLEQFF. CDR3 nucleotides: TGTGCCAGCAGTGTGGACGGACTTAATCTTGAGCAGTTCTTC.

CDR3 region: CASSESPRDTFYEQYF. The CDR3 bases are TGTGCCAGCAGTGAAAGCCCCAGGGACACCTTCTACGAGCAGTACTTC. The rearrangement links TRBV6-1 to TRBJ2-7; tentative D call: TRBD1 (6 bases). The CDR3 totals 16 residues. V was clipped by 2 bases and J by 3 bases, with 17 bases between them. CDR1 is MNHNS and CDR2 is SASEGT in the germline V gene.

With respect to this clone: Other DNA sequences in this sample translate to the same CDR3. V and J are TRBV9 and TRBJ2-2, with D unclear. This CDR3 comprises 14 residues. V shed 0 bases and J shed 1 base, with 4 bases lying between them. Germline CDR1 SGDLS, CDR2 YYNGEE. The CDR3 loop reads CASSVDLNTGELFF. CDR3 nucleotides: TGTGCCAGCAGCGTAGATCTGAACACCGGGGAGCTGTTTTTT.

The chain employs TRBV9 and TRBJ2-1, with TRBD2 matching 8 bases. The CDR3 is 15 residues long. The V gene end was trimmed by 3 bases and the J gene end by 1 base; junction bases not matched to a gene: 3. Germline V gene lookup returns CDR1 SGDLS and CDR2 YYNGEE. CDR3 residues: CASSARLASYNEQFF. The CDR3 nucleotides are TGTGCCAGCAGCGCCCGACTAGCGTCCTACAATGAGCAGTTCTTC.

V and J are TRBV6-4 and TRBJ1-6, with D perhaps TRBD1 (6 bases). Trimming left V 6 bases short and J 5 bases short, with 11 bases between. The CDR3 has 14 residues. Germline CDR1 MRHNA, CDR2 SNTAGT. DNA for the CDR3: TGTGCCAGCAGGGGGCAGGGGAATAATTCACCCCTCCACTTT. Encoded protein: CASRGQGNNSPLHF.

This rearrangement joins TRBV7-2 to TRBJ1-6; D gene unclear. V lost 1 base to trimming and J lost 5 bases, with 12 bases between them. The CDR3 sequence is 16 residues long. Germline assignment: CDR1 SGHTA and CDR2 FQGNSA. The CDR3, as DNA: TGTGCCAGCAGCTTAGGAAGGAGATGGAATAATTCACCCCTCCACTTT. Protein sequence: CASSLGRRWNNSPLHF.

V usage is TRBV6-5 and J usage is TRBJ2-3; the match to TRBD2 covers 7 bases. Looked up from germline, CDR1 is MNHEY and CDR2 is SVGAGI. Germline trimming cut 3 bases from V and 4 bases from J; bases unmatched to any gene: 4. CDR3 length equals 14 residues. The CDR3 protein is CASSYAGRADTQYF. In nucleotides, the CDR3 is TGTGCCAGCAGTTATGCGGGGAGGGCAGATACGCAGTATTTT.

This chain uses TRBV4-2 with TRBJ2-5, with 10 bases matching TRBD2. The CDR3 totals 16 residues. Germline CDR1 is LGHNA and CDR2 is YNFKEQ. V trimming: 1 base; J trimming: 1 base; junction bases outside the gene matches: 3. The CDR3 DNA follows: TGTGCCAGCAGCCAAGGTACTAGCGGGATCCAAGAGACCCAGTACTTC. Protein sequence: CASSQGTSGIQETQYF.

The genes are TRBV19 and TRBJ1-3, with TRBD1 as a possible D gene (6 bases). The CDR3 spans 16 residues. Trimming left V 4 bases short and J 1 base short, with 14 bases between. Germline V lookup: CDR1 LNHDA, CDR2 SQIVND (reference sequence). CDR3 residues: CASSTYQGRSGNTIYF. CDR3 DNA: TGTGCCAGTAGTACCTACCAGGGGAGATCTGGAAACACCATATATTTT.

The chain uses TRBV2 and TRBJ2-3; the D gene is possibly TRBD1 (6 bases). Germline V lookup: CDR1 SNHLY, CDR2 FYNNEI. The CDR3 is made up of 13 amino acids. The V end was cut by 5 bases, the J end by 6 bases, with 12 bases between. The CDR3 sequence: CASSNNRVDTQYF. CDR3 DNA sequence: TGTGCCAGCAGTAACAACAGGGTGGATACGCAGTATTTT.

The genes are TRBV28 and TRBJ1-1; tentative D call: TRBD1 (6 bases). The CDR3 length is 15 residues. V was cut by 6 bases and J by 1 base, with 15 bases left in between. The germline V gene has CDR1 MDHEN and CDR2 SYDVKM. The CDR3 region has the DNA TGTGCCAGCAGCCGAGGGAGGGGGAGGAACACTGAAGCTTTCTTT. Residues: CASSRGRGRNTEAFF.

The V call is TRBV6-1, the J call TRBJ2-3, with 7 bases aligning to TRBD1. Germline V lookup: CDR1 MNHNS, CDR2 SASEGT. The trim removed 5 bases at V and 4 bases at J, leaving 3 bases unmatched. The CDR3 totals 13 residues. The DNA of the CDR3 is TGTGCCAGCAGTACAGGGGTTCCAGATACGCAGTATTTT. The encoded protein is CASSTGVPDTQYF.

The chain recombines TRBV18 with TRBJ2-5, with 8 positions matching TRBD2. The CDR3 is 15 residues long. The junction had 9 bases not matched to a gene; V was cut back by 3 bases and J by 6 bases. CDR1 and CDR2 from the germline V gene are KGHSH and LQKENI. This chain's CDR3 is CASSPTAGDRKTQYF. DNA for the CDR3: TGTGCCAGCTCACCCACAGCGGGAGATCGGAAGACCCAGTACTTC.

This clone has more than one count but fewer than ten. J is TRBJ2-1 and V is TRBV25-1; 7 bases line up with TRBD2. The V gene end was trimmed by 5 bases and the J gene end by 2 bases; junction bases not matched to a gene: 9. The CDR3 contains 16 residues. CDR1 and CDR2 from the germline V gene are MGHDK and SYGVNS. CDR3 DNA sequence: TGTGCCAGCAGTTCCACTTCCGGGACTACCTACAATGAGCAGTTCTTC. Residues: CASSSTSGTTYNEQFF.

The V and J genes are TRBV4-1 and TRBJ2-3, with TRBD2 matching over 9 bases. This CDR3 contains 16 residues. Germline V gives CDR1 MGHRA, CDR2 YSYEKL. After removal of 0 bases from V and 6 bases from J, the junction contained 7 bases not matched to a gene. The CDR3 loop is CASSQEGRREGDTQYF. The CDR3 DNA reads TGCGCCAGCAGCCAAGAGGGGAGGCGGGAGGGGGATACGCAGTATTTT.

The chain has TRBV6-5 and TRBJ1-2; unclear D gene. From germline, CDR1 is MNHEY and CDR2 SVGAGI. Trimming removed 0 bases from V and 6 bases from J, with 11 bases in between. The CDR3 extends over 14 amino acids. The CDR3, as DNA: TGTGCCAGCAGTTACTCAAGGTGGACTGATGGCTACACCTTC. Translating gives CASSYSRWTDGYTF.

With respect to this clone: This same CDR3 is encoded by further DNA sequences in the sample. V gene TRBV7-9 combines with J gene TRBJ2-7, with D unresolved. The CDR3 sequence is 13 residues long. CDR1 and CDR2 (germline): SEHNR, FQNEAQ (reference sequence). Trimming shortened V by 1 base and J by 1 base, and 5 bases separated the two germline ends. DNA for the CDR3: TGTGCCAGCAGCTTAGGGGCGTCCTACGAGCAGTACTTC. It encodes CASSLGASYEQYF. The full variable domain, completed using reference TRBV7-9 and TRBJ2-7, is DTGVSQNPRHKITKRGQNVTFRCDPISEHNRLYWYRQTLGQGPEFLTYFQNEAQLEKSRLLSDRFSAERPKGSFSTLEIQRTEQGDSAMYLCASSLGASYEQYFGPGTRLTVT.

This clone was detected only once. This sequence joins TRBV30 and TRBJ2-1; 7 bases are shared with TRBD1. J lost 0 bases, V lost 1 base, and 6 bases had no gene match. This CDR3 has 16 amino acids. The germline gives CDR1 GTSNPN, CDR2 SVGIG (reference sequence). The CDR3 protein is CAWSARDRSSYNEQFF. DNA for the CDR3: TGTGCCTGGAGTGCTAGGGACAGAAGCTCCTACAATGAGCAGTTCTTC.

This chain uses TRBV27 with TRBJ2-7; TRBD2 might be the D (6 bases). V gave up 0 bases and J gave up 5 bases, with 14 bases separating them. Germline values: CDR1 MNHEY, CDR2 SMNVEV (reference sequence). The CDR3 length is 15 residues. CDR3 nucleotide sequence: TGTGCCAGCAGTTTATCCGGAGGGTCAAGGAACGAGCAGTACTTC. Translation: CASSLSGGSRNEQYF.

CDR3 nucleotides: TGTGCCAGCAGTGCTTGGACAGGGTACTCCTATGGCTACACCTTC. Translation: CASSAWTGYSYGYTF. This chain connects TRBV2 to TRBJ1-2; 8 nucleotides agree with TRBD1. Trimming cost V 4 bases and J 4 bases; bases outside gene matches: 8. The CDR3 runs 15 residues. Per germline, CDR1 SNHLY and CDR2 FYNNEI.

The V and J genes are TRBV5-1 and TRBJ2-7; the match to TRBD2 covers 8 bases. Germline V gives CDR1 SGHRS, CDR2 YFSETQ. The CDR3 extends over 15 amino acids. V was clipped by 9 bases and J by 5 bases; unmatched bases: 16. The CDR3 DNA is TGCGCCACTCAACTAGCGGCCTCCCCGGCGCACGAGCAGTACTTC. This codes for CATQLAASPAHEQYF. Drawing the rest from reference TRBV5-1 and TRBJ2-7, the complete variable domain is KAGVTQTPRYLIKTRGQQVTLSCSPISGHRSVSWYQQTPGQGLQFLFEYFSETQRNKGNFPGRFSGRQFSNSRSEMNVSTLELGDSALYLCATQLAASPAHEQYFGPGTRLTVT.

The sample holds one count of this clone. The chain couples TRBV6-1 to TRBJ2-1, with D possibly being TRBD2 (6 bases). Germline lookup yields CDR1 MNHNS and CDR2 SASEGT. Trimming stripped 6 bases from V and 6 bases from J, with 18 bases between. The CDR3 has 15 amino acids. The CDR3 loop is CASSPSSVRRNEQFF. In nucleotides, the CDR3 is TGTGCCAGCAGCCCCTCTAGCGTGCGGCGCAATGAGCAGTTCTTC.

This rearrangement joins TRBV18 to TRBJ2-7, with TRBD2 matching over 12 bases. The trim removed 3 bases at V and 5 bases at J, leaving 8 bases unmatched. In germline, CDR1 is KGHSH, CDR2 LQKENI. The CDR3 length is 16 residues. Here the CDR3 reads CASSPAGLAGINEQYF. The DNA of the CDR3 is TGTGCCAGCTCACCCGCCGGACTAGCGGGAATCAACGAGCAGTACTTC.